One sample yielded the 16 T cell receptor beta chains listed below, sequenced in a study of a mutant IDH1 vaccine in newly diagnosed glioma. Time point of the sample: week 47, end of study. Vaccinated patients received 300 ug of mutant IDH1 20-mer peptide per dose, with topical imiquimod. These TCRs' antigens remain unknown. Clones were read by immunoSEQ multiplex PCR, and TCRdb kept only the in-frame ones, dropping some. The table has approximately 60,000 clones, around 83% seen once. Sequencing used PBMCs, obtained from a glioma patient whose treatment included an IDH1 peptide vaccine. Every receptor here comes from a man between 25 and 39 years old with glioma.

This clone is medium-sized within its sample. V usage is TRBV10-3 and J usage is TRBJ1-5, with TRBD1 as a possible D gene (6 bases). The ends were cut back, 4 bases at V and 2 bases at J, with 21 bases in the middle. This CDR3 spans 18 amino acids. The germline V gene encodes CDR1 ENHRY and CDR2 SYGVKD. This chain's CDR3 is CAISATPDRPSGNQPQHF. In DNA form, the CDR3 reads TGTGCCATCAGTGCAACCCCGGACAGACCATCGGGCAATCAGCCCCAGCATTTT.

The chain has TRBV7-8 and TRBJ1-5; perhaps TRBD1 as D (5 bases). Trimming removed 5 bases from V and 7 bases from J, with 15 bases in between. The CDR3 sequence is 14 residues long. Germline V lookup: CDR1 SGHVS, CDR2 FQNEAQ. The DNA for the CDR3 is TGTGCCAGCAGCGGCGGGACTTCTGGCCAGCCCCAGCATTTT. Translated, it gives CASSGGTSGQPQHF.

Written as DNA, the CDR3 is TGTGCCAGCAGCCTTCGCGGGACAGGGGGCTACGAGCAGTACTTC. Its protein is CASSLRGTGGYEQYF. The chain employs TRBV11-2 and TRBJ2-7; TRBD1 matches at 11 bases. J lost 3 bases, V lost 5 bases, and 6 bases had no gene match. CDR1 and CDR2 from the germline V gene are SGHAT and FQNNGV. The CDR3 covers 15 residues. Full variable domain (outside the CDR3, taken from reference TRBV11-2 and TRBJ2-7): EAGVAQSPRYKIIEKRQSVAFWCNPISGHATLYWYQQILGQGPKLLIQFQNNGVVDDSQLPKDRFSAERLKGVDSTLKIQPAKLEDSAVYLCASSLRGTGGYEQYFGPGTRLTVT.

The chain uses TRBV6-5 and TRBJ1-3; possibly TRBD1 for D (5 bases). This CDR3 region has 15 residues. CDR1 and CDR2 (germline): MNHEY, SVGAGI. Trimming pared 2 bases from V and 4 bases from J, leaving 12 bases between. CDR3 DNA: TGTGCCAGCAGTTACACGGGGGTCGCCGGAAACACCATATATTTT. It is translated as CASSYTGVAGNTIYF.

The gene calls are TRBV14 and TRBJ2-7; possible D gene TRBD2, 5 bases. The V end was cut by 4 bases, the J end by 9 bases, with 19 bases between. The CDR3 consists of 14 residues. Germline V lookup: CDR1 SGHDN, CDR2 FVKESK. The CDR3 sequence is CASSRPQEGRRQYF. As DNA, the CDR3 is TGTGCCAGCAGCCGCCCCCAAGAGGGCAGGAGGCAGTACTTC.

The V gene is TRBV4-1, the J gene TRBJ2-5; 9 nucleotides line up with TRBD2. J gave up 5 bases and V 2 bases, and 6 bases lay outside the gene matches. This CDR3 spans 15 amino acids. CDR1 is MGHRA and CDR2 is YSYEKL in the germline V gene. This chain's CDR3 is CASSQIAGGRETQYF. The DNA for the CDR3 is TGCGCCAGCAGCCAAATCGCGGGGGGGCGGGAGACCCAGTACTTC.

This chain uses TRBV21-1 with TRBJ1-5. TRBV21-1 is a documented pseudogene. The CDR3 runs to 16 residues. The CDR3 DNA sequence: TGTGCCAGCAGTCCCTGCGTACATTGGCATCATCAGCCCCAGCATTTT. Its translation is CASSPCVHWHHQPQHF.

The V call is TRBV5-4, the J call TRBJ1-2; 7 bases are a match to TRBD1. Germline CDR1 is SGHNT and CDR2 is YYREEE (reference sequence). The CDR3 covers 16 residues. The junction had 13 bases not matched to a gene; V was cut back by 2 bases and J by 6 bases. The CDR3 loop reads CASSFTKLQGLDGYTF. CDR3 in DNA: TGTGCCAGCAGCTTTACCAAACTACAGGGGTTGGATGGCTACACCTTC.

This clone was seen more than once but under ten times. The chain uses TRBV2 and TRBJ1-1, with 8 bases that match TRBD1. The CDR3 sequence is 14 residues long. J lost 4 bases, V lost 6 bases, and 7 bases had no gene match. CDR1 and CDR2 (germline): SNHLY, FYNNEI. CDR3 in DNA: TGTGCCAGCAGGACGACAGGGGTGGGCACTGAAGCTTTCTTT. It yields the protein CASRTTGVGTEAFF.

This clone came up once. CDR3 sequence reads: CASRRGGSNLMLTDTQYF. Here the CDR3 DNA reads TGCGCCAGCAGGCGGGGGGGCTCAAATCTTATGCTCACAGATACGCAGTATTTT. The gene calls are TRBV10-2 and TRBJ2-3; 9 bases line up with TRBD2. V was pared by 6 bases and J by 2 bases, with 15 bases of the junction left unmatched. In germline, CDR1 is WSHSY, CDR2 SAAADI. This CDR3 comprises 18 residues.

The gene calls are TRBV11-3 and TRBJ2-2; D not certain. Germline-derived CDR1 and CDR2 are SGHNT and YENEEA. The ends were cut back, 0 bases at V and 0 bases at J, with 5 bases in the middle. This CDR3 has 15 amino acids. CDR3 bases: TGTGCCAGCAGCTTAGACATATCGAACACCGGGGAGCTGTTTTTT. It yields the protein CASSLDISNTGELFF.

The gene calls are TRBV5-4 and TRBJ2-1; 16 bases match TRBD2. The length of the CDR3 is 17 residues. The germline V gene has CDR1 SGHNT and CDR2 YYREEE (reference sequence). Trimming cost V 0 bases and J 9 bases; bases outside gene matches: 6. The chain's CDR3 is CASSLAGTSGGVGEQFF. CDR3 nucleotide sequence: TGTGCCAGCAGCTTGGCCGGGACTAGCGGGGGGGTAGGTGAGCAGTTCTTC. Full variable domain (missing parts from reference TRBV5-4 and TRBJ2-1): ETGVTQSPTHLIKTRGQQVTLRCSSQSGHNTVSWYQQALGQGPQFIFQYYREEENGRGNFPPRFSGLQFPNYSSELNVNALELDDSALYLCASSLAGTSGGVGEQFFGPGTRLTVL.

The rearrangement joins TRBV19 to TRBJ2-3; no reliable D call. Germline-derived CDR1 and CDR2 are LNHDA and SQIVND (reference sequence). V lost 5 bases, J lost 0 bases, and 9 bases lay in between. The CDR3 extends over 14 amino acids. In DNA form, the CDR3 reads TGTGCCAGTAGTTTTCCCGGGAGCACAGATACGCAGTATTTT. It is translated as CASSFPGSTDTQYF.

CDR3 in DNA: TGCGCCAGCAGCCAAGTTGACCAGGGAGCCTACGAGCAGTACTTC. Translating gives CASSQVDQGAYEQYF. This chain joins TRBV4-1 and TRBJ2-7, with D perhaps TRBD1 or TRBD2 (5 bases each). The CDR3 has 15 residues. Germline V gene lookup returns CDR1 MGHRA and CDR2 YSYEKL. The ends were cut back, 1 base at V and 2 bases at J, with 12 bases in the middle.

The CDR3 DNA sequence: TGTGCCAGCTCGCTCATTAATGGACAGTATGAAGCTTTCTTT. This gives the protein CASSLINGQYEAFF. V gene TRBV18 combines with J gene TRBJ1-1; D might be TRBD1 (6 bases). The CDR3 consists of 14 residues. Trimming left V 6 bases short and J 7 bases short, with 18 bases between. Germline V gene sequence: CDR1 KGHSH, CDR2 LQKENI.

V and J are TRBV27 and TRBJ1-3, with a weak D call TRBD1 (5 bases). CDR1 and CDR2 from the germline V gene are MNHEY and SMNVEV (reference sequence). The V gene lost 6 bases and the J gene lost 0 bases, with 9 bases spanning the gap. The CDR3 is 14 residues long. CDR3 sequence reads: CASSNRYSGNTIYF. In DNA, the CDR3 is TGTGCCAGCAGCAACAGGTACTCTGGAAACACCATATATTTT.